These 22 T cell receptor beta chains were all obtained from the same sample, sequenced in a study of T cell changes during pregnancy in multiple sclerosis. Only in-frame clones appear in the TCRdb table, and some are missing; sequencing was by immunoSEQ multiplex PCR. The table lists under 45,000 clones, roughly 93% of them singletons. The sequenced sample was peripheral blood, obtained in the second trimester of pregnancy. The receptor set was obtained from a female donor in good health, enrolled as a control in a pregnancy study.

This clone was observed once. The rearrangement links TRBV27 to TRBJ1-4; TRBD1 agrees at 8 bases. The CDR3 is 12 residues long. Germline CDR1 and CDR2: MNHEY and SMNVEV (reference sequence). V was clipped by 11 bases and J by 8 bases; unmatched bases: 7. CDR3 sequence reads: CAPSGTGEKLFF. CDR3 sequence (DNA): TGTGCCCCATCCGGGACAGGCGAAAAACTGTTTTTT.

The rearrangement links TRBV5-6 to TRBJ1-2; 7 nucleotides align to TRBD1. This CDR3 comprises 14 residues. J lost 8 bases, V lost 1 base, and 8 bases had no gene match. Germline V gives CDR1 SGHDT, CDR2 YYEEEE. CDR3 nucleotides: TGTGCCAGCAGCTTGTGGCAGGGGGTAAAGGGCTACACCTTC. Encoded protein: CASSLWQGVKGYTF. Full variable domain (rest looked up from reference TRBV5-6 and TRBJ1-2): DAGVTQSPTHLIKTRGQQVTLRCSPKSGHDTVSWYQQALGQGPQFIFQYYEEEERQRGNFPDRFSGHQFPNYSSELNVNALLLGDSALYLCASSLWQGVKGYTFGSGTRLTVV.

V and J are TRBV28 and TRBJ2-7; D perhaps matches TRBD1 (6 bases). Deletions cut 6 bases from V and 3 bases from J, with 12 bases between. Germline loops: CDR1 MDHEN, CDR2 SYDVKM. The CDR3 is 13 amino acids. The CDR3 loop reads CASRGASYYEQYF. The CDR3 DNA reads as TGTGCCAGCAGGGGGGCTTCTTACTACGAGCAGTACTTC. Full variable domain (remainder filled in from reference TRBV28 and TRBJ2-7): DVKVTQSSRYLVKRTGEKVFLECVQDMDHENMFWYRQDPGLGLRLIYFSYDVKMKEKGDIPEGYSVSREKKERFSLILESASTNQTSMYLCASRGASYYEQYFGPGTRLTVT.

In its sample, this clone was seen once. This chain uses TRBV6-5 with TRBJ2-5, with TRBD2 matching over 10 bases. This CDR3 spans 15 amino acids. The V gene's germline CDR1 is MNHEY and CDR2 SVGAGI. The junction had 7 bases not matched to a gene; V was cut back by 6 bases and J by 3 bases. The chain's CDR3 is CASRASGGAKETQYF. CDR3 sequence (DNA): TGTGCCAGCAGGGCTAGCGGGGGAGCAAAAGAGACCCAGTACTTC.

The rearrangement uses TRBV18 and TRBJ1-5, with D tentatively TRBD1 (6 bases). Trimming left V 3 bases short and J 0 bases short, with 12 bases between. This CDR3 has 16 amino acids. Germline CDR1 reads KGHSH; CDR2 reads LQKENI. The CDR3 loop reads CASSPFGTYSNQPQHF. The CDR3 bases are TGTGCCAGCTCACCCTTCGGGACATATAGCAATCAGCCCCAGCATTTT.

The rearrangement uses TRBV7-6 and TRBJ2-1; 7 bases line up with TRBD2. Germline CDR1 is SGHVS and CDR2 is FNYEAQ. The CDR3 length is 16 residues. V dropped 6 bases and J dropped 0; count of bases not matched to a gene: 8. CDR3 nucleotide sequence: TGTGCCAGCAGGGATCAACGGACTAGCTCCTACAATGAGCAGTTCTTC. This encodes CASRDQRTSSYNEQFF.

V usage is TRBV28 and J usage is TRBJ2-7; D gene uncertain. The germline CDR1 and CDR2 sequences are MDHEN and SYDVKM. The CDR3 loop spans 11 amino acids. V lost 1 base to trimming and J lost 5 bases, with 3 bases between them. The CDR3 loop is CASSLLDEQYF. In DNA form, the CDR3 reads TGTGCCAGCAGTTTATTAGACGAGCAGTACTTC.

The chain couples TRBV5-1 to TRBJ2-1; 8 nucleotides line up with TRBD1. The CDR3 contains 14 residues. Germline assignment: CDR1 SGHRS and CDR2 YFSETQ. V trimming: 6 bases; J trimming: 2 bases; junction bases outside the gene matches: 4. The CDR3 spells CASNPTGAYNEQFF. In DNA, the CDR3 is TGCGCCAGCAATCCGACAGGGGCCTACAATGAGCAGTTCTTC.

The chain joins TRBV18 to TRBJ2-3, with D uncertain. V was trimmed by 2 bases and J by 7 bases, leaving 16 bases between them. CDR1 KGHSH and CDR2 LQKENI come from the germline V gene. The CDR3 loop spans 15 amino acids. The chain's CDR3 is CASSPLPGSEYTQYF. The CDR3 DNA reads TGTGCCAGCTCACCATTACCTGGAAGCGAGTATACGCAGTATTTT.

The V call is TRBV5-5, the J call TRBJ1-4, with 9 bases that match TRBD1. V shed 4 bases and J 5 bases; nucleotides not matched to a gene: 6. This CDR3 contains 15 residues. In germline, CDR1 is SGHKS, CDR2 YYEKEE (reference sequence). This CDR3 reads CASSDWTGVNEKLFF. CDR3 DNA: TGTGCCAGCAGCGACTGGACAGGGGTAAATGAAAAACTGTTTTTT.

The chain recombines TRBV6-5 with TRBJ2-2, with D tentatively TRBD2 (6 bases). The ends were cut back, 8 bases at V and 9 bases at J, with 22 bases in the middle. Germline V CDR1 and CDR2: MNHEY, SVGAGI. The CDR3 covers 15 residues. The CDR3 loop reads CASRGAGIDRRELFF. CDR3 in DNA: TGTGCCAGCCGAGGGGCGGGGATCGACCGGAGGGAGCTGTTTTTT.

This sequence joins TRBV2 and TRBJ2-6, with D possibly TRBD1 on 5 matching bases. The germline CDR1 and CDR2 sequences are SNHLY and FYNNEI. CDR3 length equals 16 residues. The germline V and J ends were trimmed by 8 bases and 0 bases, with 14 bases remaining between them. The CDR3 nucleotides are TGTGCCAGCGGTCCTGGACACAGCTCTGGGGCCAACGTCCTGACTTTC. It translates to CASGPGHSSGANVLTF.

The chain has TRBV7-9 and TRBJ2-3; D may be TRBD1 (6 bases). CDR1 and CDR2 from the germline V gene are SEHNR and FQNEAQ (reference sequence). This CDR3 is built from 16 residues. Deletions cut 4 bases from V and 2 bases from J, with 16 bases between. The CDR3 sequence is CASSSISGQITDTQYF. In DNA form, the CDR3 reads TGTGCCAGCAGCTCCATTAGTGGACAGATCACAGATACGCAGTATTTT.

This clone turned up a few times. This sequence joins TRBV19 and TRBJ1-4, with D possibly matching TRBD1 (6 bases). The CDR3 has 16 residues. Germline V lookup: CDR1 LNHDA, CDR2 SQIVND (reference sequence). The V and J ends lost 3 bases and 8 bases respectively, with 19 bases between them. CDR3 DNA sequence: TGTGCCAGTAGTATCACAGGGCCATCAGCGGGAGAAAAACTGTTTTTT. It codes for CASSITGPSAGEKLFF. Filled out from reference TRBV19 and TRBJ1-4, the complete variable domain reads DGGITQSPKYLFRKEGQNVTLSCEQNLNHDAMYWYRQDPGQGLRLIYYSQIVNDFQKGDIAEGYSVSREKKESFPLTVTSAQKNPTAFYLCASSITGPSAGEKLFFGSGTQLSVL.

The chain has TRBV5-6 and TRBJ2-7, with D possibly matching TRBD2 (6 bases). Per germline, CDR1 SGHDT and CDR2 YYEEEE. V was shortened by 3 bases and J by 2 bases, with 12 bases between the two germline ends. CDR3 length: 14 amino acids. For the CDR3, the DNA is TGTGCCAGCAGCTCGTGGGGGAGGACCTACGAGCAGTACTTC. It is translated as CASSSWGRTYEQYF.

This rearrangement joins TRBV27 to TRBJ1-1, with TRBD1 identical over 7 bases. The germline CDR1 and CDR2 sequences are MNHEY and SMNVEV (reference sequence). V gave up 8 bases and J gave up 2 bases; unmatched junction bases: 8. The CDR3 spans 14 residues. CDR3 region: CASANRGANTEAFF. The CDR3 DNA sequence: TGTGCCAGCGCAAACAGGGGCGCAAACACTGAAGCTTTCTTT.

The chain uses TRBV7-9 and TRBJ2-1, with TRBD2 matching 9 bases. Germline loops: CDR1 SEHNR, CDR2 FQNEAQ (reference sequence). V was clipped by 6 bases and J by 5 bases; unmatched bases: 8. The CDR3 contains 15 residues. CDR3 region: CASRSMREGNNEQFF. CDR3 in DNA: TGTGCCAGCAGATCGATGCGGGAGGGGAACAATGAGCAGTTCTTC.

V is TRBV4-1 and J is TRBJ2-2; tentatively, D is TRBD2 (5 bases). V lost 0 bases to trimming and J lost 6 bases, with 5 bases between them. Germline CDR1 is MGHRA and CDR2 is YSYEKL. The CDR3 spans 13 residues. CDR3 in DNA: TGCGCCAGCAGCCAAGACGGGGCCGGGGAGCTGTTTTTT. It specifies CASSQDGAGELFF.

In the case of this clone: Germline and junction disagree at one end, which may indicate a read error. This rearrangement joins TRBV29-1 to TRBJ2-7; perhaps TRBD1 as D (5 bases). Germline V CDR1 and CDR2: SQVTM, ANQGSEA. The CDR3 spans 11 residues. The CDR3 region has the DNA TGCAGCGTCGCGGAAGGGGTGACAGCTGACTTC. This gives the protein CSVAEGVTADF.

V is TRBV19 and J is TRBJ1-4; 11 positions match TRBD1. Germline CDR1 LNHDA, CDR2 SQIVND (reference sequence). CDR3 length equals 16 residues. With V trimmed by 4 bases and J by 8 bases, 9 bases remained unmatched. The CDR3 nucleotides are TGTGCCAGTAGTAGATTCGGACAGGGGGCAACCGAAAAACTGTTTTTT. Encoded protein: CASSRFGQGATEKLFF.

The V call is TRBV9, the J call TRBJ2-3; 11 bases fit TRBD2. J gave up 3 bases and V 0 bases, and 15 bases lay outside the gene matches. The CDR3 extends over 20 amino acids. CDR1 and CDR2 from the germline V gene are SGDLS and YYNGEE. The CDR3 here is CASSVDLIAGGASVTDTQYF. The CDR3 DNA reads as TGTGCCAGCAGCGTAGACCTCATAGCGGGGGGGGCATCCGTAACAGATACGCAGTATTTT.

This chain joins TRBV4-3 and TRBJ2-3; perhaps TRBD2 as D (6 bases). V lost 4 bases, J lost 3 bases, and 20 bases lay in between. From germline, CDR1 is LGHNA and CDR2 YSLEER. The CDR3 has 17 amino acids. The CDR3 DNA reads TGCGCCAGCAGCCGATACCGGCCTGGGGGAGGTACAGATACGCAGTATTTT. This translates into CASSRYRPGGGTDTQYF.